This entry features one T cell receptor beta chain sequence. This specimen comes from a study of blood T cell repertoires in COVID-19. Study at large: Samples came from the United States, Italy and Spain, spanning acute and convalescent COVID-19. Sample material is recorded as cDNA or gDNA derived from T cells, B-cell-depleted T cells, or PBMCs.

The CDR3 is made up of 15 amino acids. From germline, CDR1 is MNHNS and CDR2 SASEGT. Trimming pared 0 bases from V and 7 bases from J, leaving 13 bases between. In the original processing: Estimated nucleated cell counts came from reference gene primer amplification. The table came from immunoSEQ multiplex PCR; TCRdb's copy has only in-frame clones and leaves some out. The DNA gave D and trimming, while V, J and clone size come from that table. The data show approximately 180,000 clones, approximately 83% seen once. Sequencing input: peripheral blood. The chain has TRBV6-1 and TRBJ1-5; D gene uncertain. This clonotype originated in a man between 60 and 75 years old with acute or convalescent COVID-19. The CDR3 nucleotides read TGTGCCAGCAGTGAAGCGCTGGGGAGGAGACAGCCCCAGCATTTT. Its translation: CASSEALGRRQPQHF.